These T cell receptor beta chains were read from a single sample in a study of human thymus T cells. Sequenced by immunoSEQ multiplex PCR; TCRdb stores in-frame clones only, minus some. The sample lists some 130,000 clones, over 85% occurring once. Sequences were obtained from thymus tissue. These receptors all come from a boy under three years old with a congenital heart defect but otherwise immunologically healthy. CDR3s include the opening cysteine and the closing phenylalanine or tryptophan. The order of the fields is clone size, J gene, V gene, D gene, CDR3 protein, CDR3 DNA. D genes are given only for firm matches. Clone sizes are given selectively: once, few, many, or a class where the clone is expanded.

clone_size: -
j_call: TRBJ1-5
v_call: TRBV4-3
d_call: TRBD1
cdr3_aa: CASSQDLDRANQPQHF
cdr3_nt: TGCGCCAGCAGCCAAGATCTGGACAGGGCGAATCAGCCCCAGCATTTT

clone_size: -
j_call: TRBJ2-7
v_call: TRBV2
d_call: -
cdr3_aa: CASRPTYAYEQYF
cdr3_nt: TGTGCCAGCAGGCCGACGTACGCCTACGAGCAGTACTTC

clone_size: -
j_call: TRBJ1-1
v_call: TRBV5-1
d_call: TRBD1
cdr3_aa: CASSPLEDRDWNTEAFF
cdr3_nt: TGCGCCAGCAGCCCACTGGAAGACAGGGATTGGAACACTGAAGCTTTCTTT

clone_size: once
j_call: TRBJ2-2
v_call: TRBV5-1
d_call: -
cdr3_aa: CASSLGPTATGELFF
cdr3_nt: TGCGCCAGCAGCTTGGGGCCTACCGCCACCGGGGAGCTGTTTTTT

clone_size: -
j_call: TRBJ2-1
v_call: TRBV4-2
d_call: TRBD2
cdr3_aa: CASSQLAGGYNEQFF
cdr3_nt: TGTGCCAGCAGCCAATTGGCGGGGGGCTACAATGAGCAGTTCTTC

clone_size: -
j_call: TRBJ2-3
v_call: TRBV29-1
d_call: TRBD2
cdr3_aa: CSVTPQAGGTDTQYF
cdr3_nt: TGCAGCGTCACACCGCAAGCGGGGGGCACAGATACGCAGTATTTT

clone_size: -
j_call: TRBJ1-5
v_call: TRBV5-6
d_call: -
cdr3_aa: CASSGGTDNQPQHF
cdr3_nt: TGTGCCAGCAGCGGAGGGACGGACAATCAGCCCCAGCATTTT

clone_size: -
j_call: TRBJ1-2
v_call: TRBV20-1
d_call: TRBD1
cdr3_aa: CKGTGGYGYTF
cdr3_nt: TGCAAAGGGACAGGGGGTTATGGCTACACCTTC

clone_size: -
j_call: TRBJ2-1
v_call: TRBV9
d_call: TRBD1
cdr3_aa: CASSKNQGQYLPEQFF
cdr3_nt: TGTGCCAGCAGCAAAAACCAGGGACAGTACCTACCGGAGCAGTTCTTC

clone_size: -
j_call: TRBJ2-1
v_call: TRBV5-6
d_call: TRBD2
cdr3_aa: CASTRGGGAGNEQFF
cdr3_nt: TGTGCCAGCACCCGGGGCGGGGGGGCAGGCAATGAGCAGTTCTTC

clone_size: -
j_call: TRBJ2-5
v_call: TRBV29-1
d_call: -
cdr3_aa: CSGAGRRHWETQYF
cdr3_nt: TGCAGCGGGGCGGGCCGAAGACATTGGGAGACCCAGTACTTC

clone_size: -
j_call: TRBJ2-1
v_call: TRBV5-1
d_call: TRBD2
cdr3_aa: CASSRSGGAFEQFF
cdr3_nt: TGCGCCAGCAGTCGTAGCGGGGGGGCCTTTGAGCAGTTCTTC

clone_size: -
j_call: TRBJ2-3
v_call: TRBV5-6
d_call: TRBD2
cdr3_aa: CASSPPAGGLTDTQYF
cdr3_nt: TGTGCCAGCAGCCCGCCAGCGGGGGGGCTGACAGATACGCAGTATTTT

clone_size: -
j_call: TRBJ2-7
v_call: TRBV28
d_call: -
cdr3_aa: CASSPPGPFAYEQYF
cdr3_nt: TGTGCCAGCAGTCCCCCAGGGCCCTTTGCCTACGAGCAGTACTTC

clone_size: -
j_call: TRBJ2-7
v_call: TRBV28
d_call: -
cdr3_aa: CASSDSYEQYF
cdr3_nt: TGTGCCAGCAGTGACTCCTACGAGCAGTACTTC

clone_size: -
j_call: TRBJ1-1
v_call: TRBV5-1
d_call: -
cdr3_aa: CASSPRSWGLMNTEAFF
cdr3_nt: TGCGCCAGCAGCCCCCGTAGTTGGGGCCTTATGAACACTGAAGCTTTCTTT

clone_size: -
j_call: TRBJ1-5
v_call: TRBV2
d_call: -
cdr3_aa: CASSEGSFSNQPQHF
cdr3_nt: TGTGCCAGCAGTGAGGGCTCGTTTAGCAATCAGCCCCAGCATTTT

clone_size: -
j_call: TRBJ1-6
v_call: TRBV4-3
d_call: TRBD1
cdr3_aa: CASSQAGQGGSPLHF
cdr3_nt: TGCGCCAGCAGCCAAGCAGGACAGGGGGGTTCACCCCTCCACTTT

clone_size: -
j_call: TRBJ1-2
v_call: TRBV4-1
d_call: -
cdr3_aa: CASSQDPTGYGYTF
cdr3_nt: TGCGCCAGCAGCCAAGATCCGACGGGTTATGGCTACACCTTC

clone_size: -
j_call: TRBJ1-2
v_call: TRBV5-8
d_call: TRBD1
cdr3_aa: CASSIPGQGIAGYTF
cdr3_nt: TGTGCCAGCAGTATACCGGGACAGGGGATCGCTGGCTACACCTTC